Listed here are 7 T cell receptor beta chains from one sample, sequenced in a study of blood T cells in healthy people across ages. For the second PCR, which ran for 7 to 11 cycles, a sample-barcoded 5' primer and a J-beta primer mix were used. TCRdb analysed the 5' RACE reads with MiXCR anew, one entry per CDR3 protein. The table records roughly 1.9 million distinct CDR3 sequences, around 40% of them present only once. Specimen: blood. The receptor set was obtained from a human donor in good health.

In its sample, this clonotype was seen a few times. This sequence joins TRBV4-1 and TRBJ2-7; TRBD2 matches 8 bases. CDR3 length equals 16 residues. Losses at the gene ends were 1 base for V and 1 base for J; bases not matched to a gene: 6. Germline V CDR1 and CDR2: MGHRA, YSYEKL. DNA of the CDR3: TGCGCCAGCAGCCAAGCAACTAGCGGACGATCCTACGAGCAGTACTTC. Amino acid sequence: CASSQATSGRSYEQYF.

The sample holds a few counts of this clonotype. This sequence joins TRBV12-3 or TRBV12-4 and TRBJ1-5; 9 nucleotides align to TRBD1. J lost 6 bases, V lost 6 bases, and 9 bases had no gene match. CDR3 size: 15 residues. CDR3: CASRRTGGKIQPQHF. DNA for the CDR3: TGTGCCAGCAGAAGAACAGGGGGCAAGATTCAGCCCCAGCATTTT.

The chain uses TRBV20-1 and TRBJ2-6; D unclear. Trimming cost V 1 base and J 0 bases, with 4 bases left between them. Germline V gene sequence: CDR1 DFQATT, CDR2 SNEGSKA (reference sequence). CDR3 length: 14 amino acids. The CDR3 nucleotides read TGCAGTGCTAGAGGGGTCTCTGGGGCCAACGTCCTGACTTTC. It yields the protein CSARGVSGANVLTF.

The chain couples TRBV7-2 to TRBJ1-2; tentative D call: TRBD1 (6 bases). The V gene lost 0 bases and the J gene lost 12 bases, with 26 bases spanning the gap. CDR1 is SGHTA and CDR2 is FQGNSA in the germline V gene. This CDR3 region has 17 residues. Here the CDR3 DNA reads TGTGCCAGCAGCTTAGCCCTCGGGGGGCGGGGATTCCCAGGCCACACCTTC. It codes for CASSLALGGRGFPGHTF.

DNA of the CDR3: TGTGCCAGCCCCAGCTCTAGCACAGATACGCAGTATTTT. This codes for CASPSSSTDTQYF. The chain recombines TRBV2 with TRBJ2-3; D gene uncertain. With 8 bases removed from V and 0 bases from J, the gap between germline ends came to 9 bases. Germline CDR1 SNHLY, CDR2 FYNNEI. The CDR3 extends over 13 amino acids. Based on the CDR3 plus reference TRBV2 and TRBJ2-3, the full variable domain is EPEVTQTPSHQVTQMGQEVILRCVPISNHLYFYWYRQILGQKVEFLVSFYNNEISEKSEIFDDQFSVERPDGSNFTLKIRSTKLEDSAMYFCASPSSSTDTQYFGPGTRLTVL.

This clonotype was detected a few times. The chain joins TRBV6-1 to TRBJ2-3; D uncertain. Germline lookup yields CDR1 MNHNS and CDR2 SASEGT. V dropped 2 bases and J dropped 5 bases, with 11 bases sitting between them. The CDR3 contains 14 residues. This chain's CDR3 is CASSESQLGDTQYF. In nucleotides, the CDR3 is TGTGCCAGCAGTGAAAGCCAATTAGGAGATACGCAGTATTTT.

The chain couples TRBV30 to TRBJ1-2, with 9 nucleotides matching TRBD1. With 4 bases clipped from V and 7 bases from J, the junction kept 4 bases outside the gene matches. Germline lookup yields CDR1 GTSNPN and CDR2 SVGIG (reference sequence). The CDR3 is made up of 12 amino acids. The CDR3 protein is CAWNRGRGGYTF. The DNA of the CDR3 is TGTGCCTGGAACAGGGGGCGCGGTGGCTACACCTTC.